This T cell receptor (beta chain) was found in a study of somatic mutations in cytotoxic T cells in rheumatoid arthritis. The study, taken as a whole, reports: Increasing age coincided with elevated CD8+ clonality among rheumatoid arthritis patients, though not among healthy controls.

Isolation of the CD4+ and CD8+ populations was accomplished via positive magnetic bead selection, with purity assessed by flow cytometry. Clones were sequenced by immunoSEQ multiplex PCR, and TCRdb holds only the in-frame ones, with some missing. The sample includes fewer than 5,500 clones, roughly three quarters seen only once; the top ten take roughly 7%. This clone was observed a handful of times. The antigen remains undetermined. The clonotype comes from an adult with rheumatoid arthritis. The sequenced sample consisted of CD8+ T cells sorted from blood.

CDR3 nucleotide sequence: TGTGCCAGCAGTCCGGGACAGGGGGCAACCTACGAGCAGTACTTC. It codes for CASSPGQGATYEQYF. The chain carries TRBV28 and TRBJ2-7; TRBD1 matches at 12 bases. J lost 2 bases, V lost 5 bases, and 4 bases had no gene match. Germline CDR1 and CDR2: MDHEN and SYDVKM. The CDR3 has 15 amino acids.